Listed below are T cell receptor beta chains from one sample, sequenced in a study of blood T cells in healthy people across ages. TCRdb recomputed calls from the 5' RACE reads with MiXCR, one row per CDR3 protein. The data show fewer than 2,000,000 distinct CDR3 sequences, with about two fifths seen just once and around 23% held by the top ten. The sequenced sample consisted of blood. The receptors shown here come from a human donor in good health. Both conserved end residues are part of each CDR3. D genes are given only for firm matches. Not all rows give a size; the values are once, few, many and, for expanded clones, a class.

v_gene: TRBV5-6; d_gene: TRBD2; j_gene: TRBJ2-5; abundance: once; CDR3aa: CASSLYLSGGGETQYF; CDR3nt: TGTGCCAGCAGCTTATATCTTAGCGGGGGTGGAGAGACCCAGTACTTC
v_gene: TRBV6-5; d_gene: -; j_gene: TRBJ2-1; abundance: -; CDR3aa: CASSRGTGLDEQFF; CDR3nt: TGTGCCAGCAGCCGCGGGACTGGTTTAGATGAGCAGTTCTTC
v_gene: TRBV6-2/TRBV6-3; d_gene: -; j_gene: TRBJ2-3; abundance: once; CDR3aa: CASSYLGTSQSTDTQYF; CDR3nt: TGTGCCAGCAGTTACCTTGGGACTTCACAGAGCACAGATACGCAGTATTTT
v_gene: TRBV6-1; d_gene: -; j_gene: TRBJ2-5; abundance: few; CDR3aa: CASTVGVGEQYF; CDR3nt: TGTGCCAGCACGGTGGGGGTTGGGGAGCAGTACTTC
v_gene: TRBV20-1; d_gene: -; j_gene: TRBJ1-2; abundance: few; CDR3aa: CSAAPGGRGYTF; CDR3nt: TGCAGTGCAGCGCCCGGAGGACGGGGCTACACCTTC
v_gene: TRBV5-1; d_gene: TRBD2; j_gene: TRBJ2-1; abundance: many; CDR3aa: CASSLGLAGGIYNEQFF; CDR3nt: TGCGCCAGCAGCTTGGGGCTAGCGGGGGGGATCTACAATGAGCAGTTCTTC
v_gene: TRBV18; d_gene: -; j_gene: TRBJ2-1; abundance: once; CDR3aa: CASSPGKFPNEQFF; CDR3nt: TGTGCCAGCTCACCGGGGAAGTTCCCCAATGAGCAGTTCTTC
v_gene: TRBV7-3; d_gene: -; j_gene: TRBJ2-3; abundance: few; CDR3aa: CASSPSLASTDTQYF; CDR3nt: TGTGCCAGCAGCCCAAGCCTAGCGAGCACAGATACGCAGTATTTT
v_gene: TRBV7-9; d_gene: TRBD2; j_gene: TRBJ2-1; abundance: -; CDR3aa: CANSYRWGGLAGENEQFF; CDR3nt: TGTGCCAACAGCTACAGATGGGGGGGACTAGCGGGGGAAAATGAGCAGTTCTTC
v_gene: TRBV7-2; d_gene: -; j_gene: TRBJ2-7; abundance: -; CDR3aa: CASSTEAGDLSYEQYF; CDR3nt: TGTGCCAGCAGCACGGAGGCCGGGGACTTATCCTACGAGCAGTACTTC
v_gene: TRBV4-2; d_gene: TRBD1; j_gene: TRBJ2-3; abundance: few; CDR3aa: CASSQRDREKDTQYF; CDR3nt: TGTGCCAGCAGCCAACGGGACAGGGAGAAAGATACGCAGTATTTT
v_gene: TRBV20-1; d_gene: -; j_gene: TRBJ2-1; abundance: -; CDR3aa: CSGNARVRETQFF; CDR3nt: TGCAGTGGAAACGCCAGGGTGCGAGAGACCCAGTTCTTC
v_gene: TRBV12-3/TRBV12-4; d_gene: -; j_gene: TRBJ1-4; abundance: -; CDR3aa: CASSERQRGGKLFF; CDR3nt: TGTGCCAGCAGCGAGCGTCAACGGGGCGGAAAACTGTTTTTT
v_gene: TRBV2; d_gene: -; j_gene: TRBJ2-6; abundance: many; CDR3aa: CASSGGLSGANVLTF; CDR3nt: TGTGCCAGCAGTGGTGGCCTCTCTGGGGCCAACGTCCTGACTTTC
v_gene: TRBV10-3; d_gene: -; j_gene: TRBJ2-7; abundance: -; CDR3aa: CAISESAKLTYEQYF; CDR3nt: TGTGCCATCAGTGAGTCGGCAAAGCTCACCTACGAGCAGTACTTC
v_gene: TRBV7-6; d_gene: -; j_gene: TRBJ2-5; abundance: few; CDR3aa: CASTPGTRLIQETQYF; CDR3nt: TGTGCCAGTACACCCGGGACAAGGCTTATCCAAGAGACCCAGTACTTC
v_gene: TRBV29-1; d_gene: -; j_gene: TRBJ1-2; abundance: -; CDR3aa: CSVPGSYGYTF; CDR3nt: TGCAGCGTTCCAGGGTCCTACGGCTACACCTTC
v_gene: TRBV20-1; d_gene: -; j_gene: TRBJ2-1; abundance: -; CDR3aa: CGASRTVSNEQFF; CDR3nt: TGCGGTGCATCGAGGACAGTCTCTAATGAGCAGTTCTTC
v_gene: TRBV7-9; d_gene: -; j_gene: TRBJ1-1; abundance: -; CDR3aa: CASSPKDTEAFF; CDR3nt: TGTGCCAGCAGCCCGAAGGACACTGAAGCTTTCTTT
v_gene: TRBV4-3; d_gene: -; j_gene: TRBJ2-1; abundance: -; CDR3aa: CASSQESRLGDEQFF; CDR3nt: TGCGCCAGCAGCCAAGAGTCACGGCTGGGAGATGAGCAGTTCTTC
v_gene: TRBV6-1; d_gene: -; j_gene: TRBJ2-7; abundance: -; CDR3aa: CASSDWGPYEQYF; CDR3nt: TGTGCCAGCAGTGATTGGGGGCCCTACGAGCAGTACTTC
v_gene: TRBV13; d_gene: TRBD1; j_gene: TRBJ1-2; abundance: few; CDR3aa: CASSSRDSSNYGYTF; CDR3nt: TGTGCCAGCAGCTCGCGGGACAGCTCTAACTATGGCTACACCTTC
v_gene: TRBV5-5; d_gene: -; j_gene: TRBJ1-1; abundance: few; CDR3aa: CASSPREGSNTEAFF; CDR3nt: TGTGCCAGCAGCCCCCGGGAGGGGTCTAACACTGAAGCTTTCTTT
v_gene: TRBV12-5; d_gene: -; j_gene: TRBJ1-5; abundance: -; CDR3aa: CATVTGSGSNQPQHF; CDR3nt: TGTGCTACTGTAACGGGTTCCGGAAGCAATCAGCCCCAGCATTTT
v_gene: TRBV5-1; d_gene: TRBD1; j_gene: TRBJ2-1; abundance: few; CDR3aa: CASSYYRGQGNNEQFF; CDR3nt: TGCGCCAGCAGCTATTACAGGGGGCAAGGGAACAATGAGCAGTTCTTC
v_gene: TRBV7-2; d_gene: -; j_gene: TRBJ2-5; abundance: many; CDR3aa: CASSAGHIQETQYF; CDR3nt: TGTGCCAGCAGCGCCGGACACATTCAAGAGACCCAGTACTTC
v_gene: TRBV19; d_gene: -; j_gene: TRBJ1-3; abundance: -; CDR3aa: CASSIPGRPGNTIYF; CDR3nt: TGTGCCAGTAGTATCCCGGGCAGGCCTGGAAACACCATATATTTT
v_gene: TRBV3-1; d_gene: TRBD1; j_gene: TRBJ1-2; abundance: few; CDR3aa: CASSLRDRSPLRYGYTF; CDR3nt: TGTGCCAGCAGCCTCCGGGACAGGAGCCCTCTTCGCTATGGCTACACCTTC
v_gene: TRBV20-1; d_gene: TRBD2; j_gene: TRBJ2-3; abundance: few; CDR3aa: CSARVGAGGFTDTQYF; CDR3nt: TGCAGTGCTAGAGTTGGGGCGGGGGGCTTCACAGATACGCAGTATTTT
v_gene: TRBV3-1; d_gene: -; j_gene: TRBJ2-1; abundance: few; CDR3aa: CASSQIRDGCNEQFF; CDR3nt: TGTGCCAGCAGCCAGATCCGGGACGGGTGCAATGAGCAGTTCTTC
v_gene: TRBV7-2; d_gene: -; j_gene: TRBJ2-7; abundance: -; CDR3aa: CASSFVGAIYEQYF; CDR3nt: TGTGCCAGCAGCTTTGTAGGGGCAATCTACGAGCAGTACTTC
v_gene: TRBV29-1; d_gene: -; j_gene: TRBJ1-1; abundance: -; CDR3aa: CSVGRRLQSLSATDAGAFF; CDR3nt: TGCAGCGTTGGACGAAGACTCCAGTCTCTCTCTGCGACTGACGCTGGGGCTTTCTTT
v_gene: TRBV6-6; d_gene: -; j_gene: TRBJ2-7; abundance: -; CDR3aa: CASSPSQDEQYF; CDR3nt: TGTGCCAGCAGTCCATCACAGGACGAGCAGTACTTC
v_gene: TRBV20-1; d_gene: -; j_gene: TRBJ1-4; abundance: -; CDR3aa: CSARDWGVKLFF; CDR3nt: TGCAGTGCTAGAGATTGGGGGGTAAAACTGTTTTTT
v_gene: TRBV2; d_gene: TRBD2; j_gene: TRBJ2-7; abundance: -; CDR3aa: CAIRGVSSYNEQYF; CDR3nt: TGTGCCATTCGGGGGGTCAGCTCCTACAATGAGCAGTACTTC
v_gene: TRBV3-1; d_gene: -; j_gene: TRBJ1-2; abundance: -; CDR3aa: CASSQQMTGGYGYTF; CDR3nt: TGTGCCAGCAGCCAACAAATGACAGGAGGGTATGGCTACACCTTC
v_gene: TRBV29-1; d_gene: TRBD1; j_gene: TRBJ2-3; abundance: few; CDR3aa: CSVNADRGLSDTQYF; CDR3nt: TGCAGCGTGAACGCCGACAGGGGACTGTCGGATACGCAGTATTTT
v_gene: TRBV4-2; d_gene: -; j_gene: TRBJ2-3; abundance: -; CDR3aa: CASSQVGVVTDTQYF; CDR3nt: TGTGCCAGCAGCCAAGTCGGGGTTGTTACAGATACGCAGTATTTT
v_gene: TRBV5-1; d_gene: TRBD2; j_gene: TRBJ2-3; abundance: -; CDR3aa: CASSWTSGGAHTQYF; CDR3nt: TGCGCCAGCAGCTGGACTAGCGGGGGGGCACATACGCAGTATTTT
v_gene: TRBV4-3; d_gene: -; j_gene: TRBJ2-2; abundance: -; CDR3aa: CASSQEGNTGELFF; CDR3nt: TGCGCCAGCAGCCAAGAGGGGAACACCGGGGAGCTGTTTTTT
v_gene: TRBV5-6; d_gene: -; j_gene: TRBJ2-7; abundance: -; CDR3aa: CASSNGNEIYEQYF; CDR3nt: TGTGCCAGCAGCAACGGGAATGAGATCTACGAGCAGTACTTC
v_gene: TRBV19; d_gene: -; j_gene: TRBJ2-7; abundance: -; CDR3aa: CASSIVCNEQYF; CDR3nt: TGTGCCAGTAGTATAGTATGCAACGAGCAGTACTTC
v_gene: TRBV10-3; d_gene: -; j_gene: TRBJ2-5; abundance: once; CDR3aa: CAISEWGRRETQYF; CDR3nt: TGTGCCATCAGTGAGTGGGGCAGAAGGGAGACCCAGTACTTC
v_gene: TRBV20-1; d_gene: TRBD1; j_gene: TRBJ1-6; abundance: -; CDR3aa: CSARATGGGSPLHF; CDR3nt: TGCAGTGCTAGAGCCACAGGGGGCGGATCACCCCTCCACTTT
v_gene: TRBV7-9; d_gene: -; j_gene: TRBJ1-5; abundance: -; CDR3aa: CASSSTSPGDQPQHF; CDR3nt: TGTGCCAGCAGCTCCACGTCTCCCGGAGATCAGCCCCAGCATTTT
v_gene: TRBV20-1; d_gene: -; j_gene: TRBJ1-1; abundance: -; CDR3aa: CSAPGPSGVAFF; CDR3nt: TGCAGTGCCCCGGGACCAAGCGGTGTAGCTTTCTTT
v_gene: TRBV6-2/TRBV6-3; d_gene: TRBD1; j_gene: TRBJ1-1; abundance: -; CDR3aa: CASSYSDRGTTEAFF; CDR3nt: TGTGCCAGCAGTTACTCCGACAGGGGTACCACTGAAGCTTTCTTT
v_gene: TRBV7-9; d_gene: TRBD2; j_gene: TRBJ2-3; abundance: -; CDR3aa: CASSTPSSGSTDTQYF; CDR3nt: TGTGCCAGCAGCACCCCGTCTAGCGGGAGCACAGATACGCAGTATTTT
v_gene: TRBV11-2; d_gene: TRBD2; j_gene: TRBJ2-3; abundance: few; CDR3aa: CASSSSGAHTDTQYF; CDR3nt: TGTGCCAGCAGTTCAAGCGGGGCGCACACAGATACGCAGTATTTT
v_gene: TRBV7-9; d_gene: TRBD1; j_gene: TRBJ2-7; abundance: few; CDR3aa: CASSLRVGTGPYEQYF; CDR3nt: TGTGCCAGCTCCCTACGGGTCGGGACAGGTCCCTACGAGCAGTACTTC
v_gene: TRBV6-6; d_gene: -; j_gene: TRBJ2-1; abundance: -; CDR3aa: CASSKYGEGHLYNEQFF; CDR3nt: TGTGCCAGCAGTAAATATGGGGAGGGACACCTATACAATGAGCAGTTCTTC
v_gene: TRBV9; d_gene: TRBD1; j_gene: TRBJ1-1; abundance: -; CDR3aa: CASSVGQGARDTEAFF; CDR3nt: TGTGCCAGCAGCGTGGGACAGGGGGCTCGGGACACTGAAGCTTTCTTT
v_gene: TRBV11-2; d_gene: TRBD1; j_gene: TRBJ1-4; abundance: -; CDR3aa: CASSPRGGFNEKLFF; CDR3nt: TGTGCCAGCAGCCCCAGGGGGGGCTTTAATGAAAAACTGTTTTTT
v_gene: TRBV11-1; d_gene: -; j_gene: TRBJ2-5; abundance: -; CDR3aa: CASSLEGRFEETQYF; CDR3nt: TGTGCCAGCAGCTTAGAGGGTCGGTTTGAGGAGACCCAGTACTTC
v_gene: TRBV5-1; d_gene: -; j_gene: TRBJ2-3; abundance: -; CDR3aa: CASSRTLQPDTDTQYF; CDR3nt: TGCGCCAGCAGCAGAACCCTACAGCCAGACACAGATACGCAGTATTTT
v_gene: TRBV20-1; d_gene: TRBD1; j_gene: TRBJ2-3; abundance: -; CDR3aa: CSAPTGGRTDTQYF; CDR3nt: TGCAGTGCCCCTACAGGGGGTAGGACAGATACGCAGTATTTT
v_gene: TRBV28; d_gene: TRBD1; j_gene: TRBJ1-4; abundance: -; CDR3aa: CASRSTGGYEKLFF; CDR3nt: TGTGCCAGCAGGTCCACAGGGGGGTATGAAAAACTGTTTTTT
v_gene: TRBV12-3/TRBV12-4; d_gene: -; j_gene: TRBJ1-1; abundance: few; CDR3aa: CASSPLDPATGTFF; CDR3nt: TGTGCCAGCAGCCCCCTAGACCCGGCGACGGGGACTTTCTTT
v_gene: TRBV29-1; d_gene: TRBD1; j_gene: TRBJ2-7; abundance: -; CDR3aa: CSVRLRDRPHYEQYF; CDR3nt: TGCAGCGTAAGGTTGCGGGACAGGCCGCACTACGAGCAGTACTTC
v_gene: TRBV6-1; d_gene: -; j_gene: TRBJ2-7; abundance: few; CDR3aa: CASSEGGDRNEQYF; CDR3nt: TGTGCCAGCAGTGAGGGCGGGGATCGGAACGAGCAGTACTTC